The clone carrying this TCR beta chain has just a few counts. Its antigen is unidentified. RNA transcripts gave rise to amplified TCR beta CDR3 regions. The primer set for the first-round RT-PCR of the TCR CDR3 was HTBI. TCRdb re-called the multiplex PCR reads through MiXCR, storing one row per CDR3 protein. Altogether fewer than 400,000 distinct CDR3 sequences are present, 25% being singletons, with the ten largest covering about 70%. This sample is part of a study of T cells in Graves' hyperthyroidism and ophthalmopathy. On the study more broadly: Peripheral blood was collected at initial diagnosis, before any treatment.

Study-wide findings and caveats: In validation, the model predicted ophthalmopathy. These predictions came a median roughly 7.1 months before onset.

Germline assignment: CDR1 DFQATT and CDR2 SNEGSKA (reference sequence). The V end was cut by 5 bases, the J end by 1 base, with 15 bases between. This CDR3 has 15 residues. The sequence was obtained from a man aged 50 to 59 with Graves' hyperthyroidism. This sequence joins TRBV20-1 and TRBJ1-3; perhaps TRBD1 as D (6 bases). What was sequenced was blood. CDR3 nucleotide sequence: TGCAGTGCTGAAGAATACAGGGAATCTGGAAACACCATATATTTT. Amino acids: CSAEEYRESGNTIYF.